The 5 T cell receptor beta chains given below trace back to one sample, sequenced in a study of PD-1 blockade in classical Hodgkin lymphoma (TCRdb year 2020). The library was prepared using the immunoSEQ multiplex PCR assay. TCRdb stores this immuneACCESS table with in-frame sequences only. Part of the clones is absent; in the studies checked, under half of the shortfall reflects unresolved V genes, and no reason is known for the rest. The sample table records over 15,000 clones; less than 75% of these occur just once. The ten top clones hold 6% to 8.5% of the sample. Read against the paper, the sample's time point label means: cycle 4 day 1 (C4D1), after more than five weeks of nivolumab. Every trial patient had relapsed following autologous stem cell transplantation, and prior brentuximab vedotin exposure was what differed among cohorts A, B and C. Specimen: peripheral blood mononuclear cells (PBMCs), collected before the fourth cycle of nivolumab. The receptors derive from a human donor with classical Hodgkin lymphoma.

The CDR3 here is CASSESRTGYLNTGELFF. CDR3 DNA sequence: TGCGCCAGCAGTGAGTCTAGGACAGGCTATCTGAACACCGGGGAGCTGTTTTTT. The rearrangement uses TRBV10-1 and TRBJ2-2; TRBD1 matches at 7 bases. Germline V lookup: CDR1 WNHNN, CDR2 SYGVQD (reference sequence). The V segment lost 0 bases and the J segment 1 base; nucleotides outside the gene matches: 8. The CDR3 is made up of 18 amino acids.

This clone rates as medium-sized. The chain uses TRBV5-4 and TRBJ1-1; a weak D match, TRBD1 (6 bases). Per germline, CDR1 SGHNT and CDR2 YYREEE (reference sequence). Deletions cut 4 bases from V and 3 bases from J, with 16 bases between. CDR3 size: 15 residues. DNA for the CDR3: TGTGCCAGCAGCCCTGAGGGGGGATTGGACACTGAAGCTTTCTTT. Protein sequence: CASSPEGGLDTEAFF.

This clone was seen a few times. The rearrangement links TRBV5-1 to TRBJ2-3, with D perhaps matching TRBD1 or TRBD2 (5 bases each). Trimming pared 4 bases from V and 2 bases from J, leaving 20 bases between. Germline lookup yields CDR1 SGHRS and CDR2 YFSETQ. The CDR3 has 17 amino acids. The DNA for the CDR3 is TGCGCCAGCAGCGAAGACGGCGGGCCAGGGCCCACAGATACGCAGTATTTT. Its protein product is CASSEDGGPGPTDTQYF.

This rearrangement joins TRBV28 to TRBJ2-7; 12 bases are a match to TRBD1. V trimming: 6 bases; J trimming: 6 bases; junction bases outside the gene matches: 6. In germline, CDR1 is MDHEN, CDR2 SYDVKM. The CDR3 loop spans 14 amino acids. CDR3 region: CASRPGQGATEQYF. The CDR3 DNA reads TGTGCCAGCAGACCGGGACAGGGGGCGACCGAGCAGTACTTC.

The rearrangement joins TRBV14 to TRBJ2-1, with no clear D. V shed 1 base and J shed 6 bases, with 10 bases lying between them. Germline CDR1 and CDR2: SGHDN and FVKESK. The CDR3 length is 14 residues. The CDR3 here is CASSQVVAANEQFF. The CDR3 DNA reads TGTGCCAGCAGCCAAGTTGTAGCAGCCAATGAGCAGTTCTTC.